This T cell receptor beta chain originates from a study of T cells expressing NK-cell markers. The germline V gene has CDR1 SGHVS and CDR2 FQNEAQ. This CDR3 spans 14 amino acids. From the 5' RACE reads, TCRdb lists one entry per CDR3 protein and no DNA. In all, the sample yields roughly 390,000 distinct CDR3 sequences. This rearrangement joins TRBV7-8 to TRBJ1-1. The TCR originated in a man aged 18-75 years in good health. The material sequenced was blood T cells: a sorted CD56 or NKG2C T cell subset, CD4+ or CD8+ T cells, or bulk PBMC T cells (not recorded which). CDR3 sequence reads: CASSLAHMNTEAFF.